Listed below are T cell receptor beta chains from one sample, sequenced in a study of cytomegalovirus exposure and HLA in healthy donors. Clones were sequenced by immunoSEQ multiplex PCR, and TCRdb holds only the in-frame ones, with some missing. Of about 160,000 clones listed, around 85% are singletons. Sequencing was done on a sample of PBMCs. The receptors shown here come from a woman aged 25-40 years in good health and CMV-seronegative. Both conserved end residues are part of each CDR3. A D gene is named only where the DNA matches it firmly. Expanded clones are given a class, and other clones once, few, many or no size at all.

J: TRBJ2-7
V: TRBV5-4
D: NA
size: NA
DNA: TGTGCCAGCAGCTTGGGAGCCGAAACCGGTGAGCAGTACTTC
CDR3: CASSLGAETGEQYF

J: TRBJ2-1
V: TRBV6-4
D: TRBD2
size: NA
DNA: TGTGCCAGCAGTGACTCGAATTGGATAAGCGGGAGTGAGAACAATGAGCAGTTCTTC
CDR3: CASSDSNWISGSENNEQFF

J: TRBJ2-5
V: TRBV6-6
D: NA
size: NA
DNA: TGTGCCAGCAAGGGGGTAGAGACCCAGTACTTC
CDR3: CASKGVETQYF

J: TRBJ2-3
V: TRBV7-2
D: TRBD1
size: NA
DNA: TGTGCCAGCAGCTCGACAGGGGGCACGGTTACGCAGTATTTT
CDR3: CASSSTGGTVTQYF

J: TRBJ2-7
V: TRBV28
D: NA
size: NA
DNA: TGTGCCAGCAGTTTATTAGGTAGTCGAATGTCCTACGAGCAGTACTTC
CDR3: CASSLLGSRMSYEQYF

J: TRBJ2-3
V: TRBV7-9
D: TRBD2
size: NA
DNA: TGTGCCAGCAGCCAAGGGACTAGCGGGAGCTCAGATACGCAGTATTTT
CDR3: CASSQGTSGSSDTQYF

J: TRBJ1-1
V: TRBV6-5
D: NA
size: NA
DNA: TGTGCCAGCCGACGGGACGCCGCTGAAACTGAAGCTTTCTTT
CDR3: CASRRDAAETEAFF

J: TRBJ1-1
V: TRBV19
D: TRBD1
size: NA
DNA: TGTGCCAGTAGTTTGGGACAGTGGGGTGAAGCTTTCTTT
CDR3: CASSLGQWGEAFF

J: TRBJ2-3
V: TRBV14
D: TRBD1
size: NA
DNA: TGTGCCAGCAGCCAAAGGACAGGCGCGGGCACAGATACGCAGTATTTT
CDR3: CASSQRTGAGTDTQYF

J: TRBJ1-2
V: TRBV4-3
D: NA
size: many
DNA: TGCGCCAGCAGCCAAGAATTACAGGGAGTGGATGGCTACACCTTC
CDR3: CASSQELQGVDGYTF

J: TRBJ2-1
V: TRBV7-2
D: TRBD2
size: many
DNA: TGTGCCAGCAGCCCATACCGACTAGCGGGGCCCTACAATGAGCAGTTCTTC
CDR3: CASSPYRLAGPYNEQFF

J: TRBJ2-7
V: TRBV19
D: NA
size: NA
DNA: TGTGCCAGTAGTACACAAGCGCGGGGATCCTACGAGCAGTACTTC
CDR3: CASSTQARGSYEQYF

J: TRBJ2-7
V: TRBV4-2
D: NA
size: NA
DNA: TGTGCCAGCAGCCAAGCCATCCGGGACCGCCTCCGGCAGTACTTC
CDR3: CASSQAIRDRLRQYF

J: TRBJ1-1
V: TRBV7-6
D: NA
size: NA
DNA: TGTGCCAGCAGCCCCTCCCGAAACGGGGCGAACACTGAAGCTTTCTTT
CDR3: CASSPSRNGANTEAFF

J: TRBJ2-7
V: TRBV7-2
D: TRBD1
size: NA
DNA: TGTGCCAGCAGCCGGGCGGCAGGGGGCTCCTACGAGCAGTACTTC
CDR3: CASSRAAGGSYEQYF

J: TRBJ1-6
V: TRBV11-1
D: NA
size: NA
DNA: TGTGCCAGCAGCATATCCAGAGGGAGATCACCCCTCCACTTT
CDR3: CASSISRGRSPLHF

J: TRBJ2-5
V: TRBV9
D: NA
size: NA
DNA: TGTGCCAGCAGCACCGCCGTAATGGCAAGGATGGAGACCCAGTACTTC
CDR3: CASSTAVMARMETQYF

J: TRBJ1-1
V: TRBV28
D: NA
size: NA
DNA: TGTGCCAGCAGAGAGAACACTGAAGCTTTCTTT
CDR3: CASRENTEAFF

J: TRBJ2-7
V: TRBV6-4
D: TRBD2
size: NA
DNA: TGTGCCAGCAGGGAACCCTTGGGGGGGGTCTCCTACGAGCAGTACTTC
CDR3: CASREPLGGVSYEQYF